A selection of T cell receptor beta chains follows, all from one sample in a study of cytomegalovirus exposure and HLA in healthy donors. Clones were read by immunoSEQ multiplex PCR, and TCRdb kept only the in-frame ones, dropping some. The repertoire has under 110,000 clones, 71% of them found once; the top ten carry less than 3%. Sequenced input: PBMCs. The receptors were gathered from a female donor in good health and CMV-seronegative. Both conserved end residues are part of each CDR3. A D gene is named only where the DNA matches it firmly. Only some rows state a clone size, as once, few, many or a class for expanded clones.

J,D,size,V,CDR3,DNA
TRBJ2-1,.,.,TRBV6-1,CASRSQPTDNEQFF,TGTGCCAGCAGGTCCCAACCAACTGACAATGAGCAGTTCTTC
TRBJ2-1,TRBD2,.,TRBV11-2,CASSLVAGTSGRAKEQFF,TGTGCCAGCAGCTTAGTTGCGGGGACTAGCGGGAGGGCCAAAGAGCAGTTCTTC
TRBJ1-6,.,.,TRBV7-2,CASSLRGDSPLHF,TGTGCCAGCAGCTTACGGGGGGATTCACCCCTCCACTTT
TRBJ2-3,TRBD1,.,TRBV5-5,CASSARPTGGGTDTQYF,TGTGCCAGCAGCGCCCGACCGACAGGGGGCGGGACAGATACGCAGTATTTT
TRBJ1-4,.,.,TRBV9,CASQGADEKLFF,TGTGCCAGCCAGGGTGCGGATGAAAAACTGTTTTTT
TRBJ2-7,.,few,TRBV5-1,CASSRDFNSYEQYF,TGCGCCAGCAGCCGGGACTTTAACTCCTACGAGCAGTACTTC
TRBJ2-7,.,.,TRBV7-2,CASSLRSSTYEQYF,TGTGCCAGCAGCTTAAGGTCTAGCACCTACGAGCAGTACTTC
TRBJ1-2,TRBD1,.,TRBV10-3,CAISEGTGDYGYTF,TGTGCCATCAGTGAGGGAACAGGGGACTATGGCTACACCTTC
TRBJ2-7,TRBD2,.,TRBV4-2,CASSQEALAGGAYEQYF,TGTGCCAGCAGCCAAGAGGCGCTAGCGGGAGGCGCCTACGAGCAGTACTTC
TRBJ2-7,TRBD2,.,TRBV23-1,CASSQSVAGDAPYEQYF,TGCGCCAGCAGTCAATCGGTAGCGGGAGACGCTCCCTACGAGCAGTACTTC
TRBJ2-1,TRBD1,.,TRBV5-6,CASSLGQGPSYNEQFF,TGTGCCAGCAGCTTGGGACAGGGGCCTTCCTACAATGAGCAGTTCTTC
TRBJ1-1,TRBD1,.,TRBV7-3,CASSLGQGASTEAFF,TGTGCCAGCAGCTTGGGACAGGGGGCGAGCACTGAAGCTTTCTTT
TRBJ2-1,.,.,TRBV27,CASSLGGYNEQFF,TGTGCCAGCAGTTTAGGGGGGTACAATGAGCAGTTCTTC
TRBJ2-3,TRBD2,few,TRBV4-2,CASSQELGAGGSRGDTQYF,TGTGCCAGCAGCCAAGAACTCGGCGCGGGAGGGAGTAGGGGGGATACGCAGTATTTT
TRBJ1-1,.,.,TRBV28,CASSPPLGAVTEAFF,TGTGCCAGCAGTCCCCCGCTGGGAGCGGTCACTGAAGCTTTCTTT
TRBJ1-5,.,.,TRBV19,CASRSRYNQPQHF,TGTGCCAGTAGGTCCAGGTATAATCAGCCCCAGCATTTT
TRBJ2-7,.,.,TRBV29-1,CSVESGRGGSEQYF,TGCAGCGTTGAAAGCGGGAGAGGGGGCTCCGAGCAGTACTTC
TRBJ2-5,TRBD1,.,TRBV28,CASSFGGTGPSQETQYF,TGTGCCAGCAGTTTTGGGGGGACAGGACCCTCGCAAGAGACCCAGTACTTC
TRBJ1-2,.,.,TRBV29-1,CSVERVGGIGYTF,TGCAGCGTTGAAAGGGTGGGGGGAATTGGCTACACCTTC
TRBJ2-7,TRBD2,few,TRBV9,CASTQPGLGRGSYEQYF,TGTGCCAGCACCCAACCCGGGTTGGGGAGGGGCTCCTACGAGCAGTACTTC
TRBJ2-7,.,.,TRBV5-5,CASSPGIRYEQYF,TGTGCCAGCAGCCCCGGGATAAGATACGAGCAGTACTTC
TRBJ1-5,TRBD1,.,TRBV19,CASSIATGQGNQPQHF,TGTGCCAGTAGTATAGCTACGGGACAGGGTAATCAGCCCCAGCATTTT
TRBJ1-3,.,.,TRBV12-5,CASGLVDRGNSGNTIYF,TGTGCTAGTGGTTTGGTAGATAGAGGGAACTCTGGAAACACCATATATTTT
TRBJ1-1,TRBD1,.,TRBV7-9,CASSPTGAVAFF,TGTGCCAGCAGCCCGACAGGGGCAGTGGCTTTCTTT